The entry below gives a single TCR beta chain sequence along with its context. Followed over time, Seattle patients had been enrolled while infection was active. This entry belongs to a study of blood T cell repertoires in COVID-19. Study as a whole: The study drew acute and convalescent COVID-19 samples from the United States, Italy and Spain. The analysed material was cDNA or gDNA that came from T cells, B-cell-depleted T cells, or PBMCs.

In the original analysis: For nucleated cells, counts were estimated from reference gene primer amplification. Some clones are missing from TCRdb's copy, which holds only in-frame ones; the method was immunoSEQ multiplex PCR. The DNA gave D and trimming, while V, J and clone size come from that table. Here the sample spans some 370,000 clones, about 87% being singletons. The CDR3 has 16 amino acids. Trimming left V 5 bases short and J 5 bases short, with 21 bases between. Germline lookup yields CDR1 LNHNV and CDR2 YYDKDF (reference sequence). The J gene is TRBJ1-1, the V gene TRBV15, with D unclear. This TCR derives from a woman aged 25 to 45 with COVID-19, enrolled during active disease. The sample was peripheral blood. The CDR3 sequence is CATSSGIGAGRTEAFF. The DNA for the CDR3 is TGTGCCACCAGCTCCGGGATCGGAGCCGGGAGGACTGAAGCTTTCTTT.